Below, 15 T cell receptor beta chains from the same sample are listed, as sequenced in a study of breast tumors, draining lymph nodes, adjacent tissues. TCRdb re-derived calls from the multiplex PCR reads in MiXCR, one entry per CDR3 protein. The sample has some 22,000 distinct CDR3 sequences, 41% seen once; the top ten hold around 24%. The specimen sequenced was breast tumor tissue. Source of these receptors: a female donor with breast cancer. Some clones in this sample may be carry-over from other donors' samples.

This clonotype was observed many times. The rearrangement uses TRBV4-1 and TRBJ1-5; D gene ambiguous. The CDR3 contains 16 residues. Deletions cut 0 bases from V and 5 bases from J, with 14 bases between. The germline V gene encodes CDR1 MGHRA and CDR2 YSYEKL. CDR3 residues: CASSQDPWALDQPQHF. In nucleotides, the CDR3 is TGCGCCAGCAGCCAAGACCCTTGGGCCCTTGATCAGCCCCAGCATTTT.

With regard to this clonotype: Compared with germline, one end of the junction differs, possibly owing to a read error. The CDR3 region has the DNA TGTGCCTGCAGCTTAGGTGGGACGGATGGCTACACCTTC. Protein: CACSLGGTDGYTF. The V gene is TRBV7-9, the J gene TRBJ1-2; D possibly corresponds to TRBD1 (5 bases). The germline gives CDR1 SEHNR, CDR2 FQNEAQ (reference sequence). This CDR3 comprises 13 residues.

V and J are TRBV7-3 and TRBJ1-5, with D possibly matching TRBD1 (5 bases). The CDR3 runs to 15 residues. Germline CDR1 reads SGHTA; CDR2 reads FQGTGA. V was pared by 2 bases and J by 2 bases, with 10 bases between. This CDR3 is CASSLFRDRNQPQHF. CDR3 DNA: TGTGCCAGCAGCTTATTCAGGGATCGCAATCAGCCCCAGCATTTT.

The chain couples TRBV12-3 or TRBV12-4 to TRBJ2-3, with 10 bases identical to TRBD2. V was pared by 3 bases and J by 6 bases, with 9 bases of the junction left unmatched. CDR3 length: 16 amino acids. CDR3 sequence (DNA): TGTGCCAGCAGTTTCACTTTCGGTAGCGGGGGGGATACGCAGTATTTT. Its translation is CASSFTFGSGGDTQYF.

The sample holds many counts of this clonotype. The chain links TRBV2 to TRBJ2-2; a possible D gene is TRBD1 (7 bases). The CDR3 sequence is 15 residues long. V was trimmed by 3 bases and J by 4 bases, leaving 12 bases between them. Germline V gene lookup returns CDR1 SNHLY and CDR2 FYNNEI. The CDR3 here is CASSEGQGGTGELFF. The CDR3 region has the DNA TGTGCCAGCAGTGAGGGGCAGGGGGGCACCGGGGAGCTGTTTTTT.

This clonotype was recorded many times. The chain has TRBV7-2 and TRBJ1-6; 7 bases line up with TRBD1. V lost 4 bases and J lost 16; bases outside the gene matches: 4. This CDR3 contains 11 residues. Per the germline V gene, CDR1 is SGHTA and CDR2 is FQGNSA. For the CDR3, the DNA is TGTGCCAGCAGCTCAGGACAGGAACTCCACTTT. Protein sequence: CASSSGQELHF.

The table lists this clonotype with a few counts. This chain uses TRBV7-2 with TRBJ2-4; possibly TRBD1 for D (5 bases). The CDR3 loop spans 13 amino acids. Germline assignment: CDR1 SGHTA and CDR2 FQGNSA. V shed 1 base and J shed 8 bases, with 9 bases lying between them. CDR3: CASSLGTGDIQYF. The CDR3, as DNA: TGTGCCAGCAGCTTAGGAACAGGAGACATTCAGTACTTC. The whole variable domain, remainder taken from reference TRBV7-2 and TRBJ2-4, is GAGVSQSPSNKVTEKGKDVELRCDPISGHTALYWYRQSLGQGLEFLIYFQGNSAPDKSGLPSDRFSAERTGGSVSTLTIQRTQQEDSAVYLCASSLGTGDIQYFGAGTRLSVL.

This clonotype has a count of ten or more. This clone may be a read error of a much larger clone one base away. The chain links TRBV7-9 to TRBJ2-3, with 10 bases matching TRBD2. The CDR3 runs 17 residues. Germline CDR1 and CDR2: SEHNR and FQNEAQ (reference sequence). Here the CDR3 reads CASSPVRLAGVTDPQYF. CDR3 in DNA: TGTGCCAGCAGCCCAGTCCGCCTAGCGGGAGTCACAGATCCGCAGTATTTT. Full variable domain (missing parts from reference TRBV7-9 and TRBJ2-3): DTGVSQNPRHKITKRGQNVTFRCDPISEHNRLYWYRQTLGQGPEFLTYFQNEAQLEKSRLLSDRFSAERPKGSFSTLEIQRTEQGDSAMYLCASSPVRLAGVTDPQYFGPGTRLTVL.

This clonotype was observed many times. This chain connects TRBV18 to TRBJ2-7; the D is unclear. V lost 3 bases, J lost 2 bases, and 11 bases lay in between. The CDR3 has 14 residues. Per germline, CDR1 KGHSH and CDR2 LQKENI. In DNA form, the CDR3 reads TGTGCCAGCTCACCGGCGGTTTTGGCCTACGAGCAGTACTTC. The encoded protein is CASSPAVLAYEQYF.

The genes are TRBV29-1 and TRBJ2-3; perhaps TRBD2 as D (5 bases). V shed 6 bases and J shed 1 base, with 14 bases lying between them. The length of the CDR3 is 14 residues. CDR1 and CDR2 from the germline V gene are SQVTM and ANQGSEA. DNA of the CDR3: TGCAGCGTCCCCGCTACTAGTGGCACAGATACGCAGTATTTT. Amino acids: CSVPATSGTDTQYF.

This clonotype came up many times. V usage is TRBV19 and J usage is TRBJ2-2; no firm D call. Trimming shortened V by 5 bases and J by 5 bases, and 18 bases separated the two germline ends. CDR1 is LNHDA and CDR2 is SQIVND in the germline V gene (reference sequence). The CDR3 is 16 amino acids. In DNA, the CDR3 is TGTGCCAGTAGTCAAATCGGCGATATGCGTACCGGGGAGCTGTTTTTT. Amino acid sequence: CASSQIGDMRTGELFF.

J is TRBJ2-7 and V is TRBV6-6, with 12 bases lining up with TRBD1. Trimming took 8 bases from V and 3 from J; bases not matched to a gene: 8. The CDR3 length is 15 residues. The V gene's germline CDR1 is MNHNY and CDR2 SVGAGI (reference sequence). This chain's CDR3 is CASSPGTGGLYEQYF. The CDR3 region has the DNA TGTGCCAGCTCCCCTGGGACAGGGGGCCTCTACGAGCAGTACTTC.

V is TRBV30 and J is TRBJ2-3; 14 nucleotides line up with TRBD2. The germline gives CDR1 GTSNPN, CDR2 SVGIG (reference sequence). V shed 4 bases, J shed 0 bases, and the junction held 15 bases outside the gene matches. The CDR3 length is 20 residues. The DNA of the CDR3 is TGTGCCTGGACTACCCGACTAGGACTAGCGGGAGGAGATAGCACAGATACGCAGTATTTT. Protein product: CAWTTRLGLAGGDSTDTQYF.

Sample share makes this clonotype medium-sized. This chain connects TRBV12-3 or TRBV12-4 to TRBJ2-7, with TRBD2 as a possible D gene (5 bases). The ends were cut back, 6 bases at V and 6 bases at J, with 12 bases in the middle. CDR3 length: 12 amino acids. The CDR3 DNA sequence: TGTGCCAGCAGCCGCCGGGATCGCGAGCAGTACTTC. This codes for CASSRRDREQYF.

The gene calls are TRBV5-1 and TRBJ2-3, with 8 bases lining up with TRBD1. With V trimmed by 2 bases and J by 4 bases, 9 bases remained unmatched. CDR1 and CDR2 from the germline V gene are SGHRS and YFSETQ. This CDR3 has 16 residues. The CDR3 sequence: CASSFQRSGGSDTQYF. DNA of the CDR3: TGCGCCAGCAGCTTCCAGCGCTCAGGGGGCTCAGATACGCAGTATTTT.